This T cell receptor beta chain was obtained from a study of Graves' ophthalmopathy and Graves' hyperthyroidism. Overall study findings and caveats: A model built from 13 signatures distinguished ophthalmopathy from stable hyperthyroidism with approximately 88% sensitivity and about 84% specificity.

The TCR beta CDR3 regions underwent amplification from RNA transcripts. In the first round, RT-PCR was carried out with HTBI primers, and a multiplex PCR formed the second round. TCRdb fed the multiplex PCR reads into MiXCR, producing one record per CDR3 protein. The top ten hold 11% of the sample, which has roughly 1.1 million distinct CDR3 sequences, 35% to 45% seen once. This clonotype was counted ten times or more. Its antigen is undetermined. Germline V CDR1 and CDR2: SEHNR, FQNEAQ (reference sequence). Trimming removed 5 bases from V and 7 bases from J, with 8 bases in between. CDR3 length: 12 residues.

The sequence came from an adult man with Graves' hyperthyroidism. This chain uses TRBV7-9 with TRBJ1-4; D call uncertain. Sequenced input: peripheral blood or thyroid tissue (not recorded which). CDR3 in DNA: TGTGCCAGCAGCCGACACTCTGAAAAACTGTTTTTT. This encodes CASSRHSEKLFF. Full variable domain (outside the CDR3, taken from reference TRBV7-9 and TRBJ1-4): DTGVSQNPRHKITKRGQNVTFRCDPISEHNRLYWYRQTLGQGPEFLTYFQNEAQLEKSRLLSDRFSAERPKGSFSTLEIQRTEQGDSAMYLCASSRHSEKLFFGSGTQLSVL.